The 10 T cell receptor beta chains below all came from one sample that was sequenced in a study of human thymus T cells. Thymus specimens were resections from corrective heart surgery. Only in-frame clones appear in the TCRdb table, and some are missing; sequencing was by immunoSEQ multiplex PCR. The sample lists some 80,000 clones; just over 95% were seen once. Specimen: thymus tissue. These receptors were obtained from a boy under three years old with a congenital heart defect but otherwise immunologically healthy.

The chain couples TRBV14 to TRBJ2-3; D is possibly TRBD1 (7 bases). This CDR3 is built from 17 residues. Trimming removed 4 bases at V and 3 bases at J, with 20 bases between. Germline CDR1 and CDR2: SGHDN and FVKESK. The CDR3 reads CASSPRTQGGPTDTQYF. The DNA of the CDR3 is TGTGCCAGCAGCCCCCGGACCCAGGGGGGCCCGACAGATACGCAGTATTTT.

The CDR3 here is CASSLCRPSSTDTQYF. The CDR3 coding sequence is TGCGCCAGCAGCTTGTGCAGACCCTCTAGCACAGATACGCAGTATTTT. The gene calls are TRBV5-1 and TRBJ2-3; D is unclear. The V end was cut by 1 base, the J end by 0 bases, with 12 bases between. Germline lookup yields CDR1 SGHRS and CDR2 YFSETQ. The CDR3 spans 16 residues. The complete variable domain, with remaining parts taken from reference TRBV5-1 and TRBJ2-3, reads KAGVTQTPRYLIKTRGQQVTLSCSPISGHRSVSWYQQTPGQGLQFLFEYFSETQRNKGNFPGRFSGRQFSNSRSEMNVSTLELGDSALYLCASSLCRPSSTDTQYFGPGTRLTVL.

The rearrangement links TRBV5-1 to TRBJ1-4, with a possible D match to TRBD1 (5 bases). The V gene lost 1 base and the J gene lost 3 bases, with 10 bases spanning the gap. This CDR3 is built from 15 residues. Germline V gene data show CDR1 as SGHRS and CDR2 as YFSETQ. CDR3 nucleotide sequence: TGCGCCAGCAGCTTGTCTAGGGGACCTAATGAAAAACTGTTTTTT. Translating it yields CASSLSRGPNEKLFF.

This rearrangement joins TRBV5-1 to TRBJ2-5, with 7 bases fitting TRBD1. This CDR3 spans 15 amino acids. Germline CDR1 reads SGHRS; CDR2 reads YFSETQ. Germline trimming cut 0 bases from V and 1 base from J; bases unmatched to any gene: 3. The CDR3 nucleotides read TGCGCCAGCAGCTTGGGCGACAGGGCCCAAGAGACCCAGTACTTC. This translates into CASSLGDRAQETQYF. Full variable domain (remainder filled in from reference TRBV5-1 and TRBJ2-5): KAGVTQTPRYLIKTRGQQVTLSCSPISGHRSVSWYQQTPGQGLQFLFEYFSETQRNKGNFPGRFSGRQFSNSRSEMNVSTLELGDSALYLCASSLGDRAQETQYFGPGTRLLVL.

The genes are TRBV14 and TRBJ1-5, with a possible D match to TRBD1 (5 bases). The CDR3 consists of 12 residues. Germline assignment: CDR1 SGHDN and CDR2 FVKESK. Deletions cut 3 bases from V and 6 bases from J, with 6 bases between. The CDR3 reads CASSQQGQPQHF. CDR3 sequence (DNA): TGTGCCAGCAGCCAGCAGGGTCAGCCCCAGCATTTT. The entire variable domain, with the rest obtained from reference TRBV14 and TRBJ1-5, is as follows: EAGVTQFPSHSVIEKGQTVTLRCDPISGHDNLYWYRRVMGKEIKFLLHFVKESKQDESGMPNNRFLAERTGGTYSTLKVQPAELEDSGVYFCASSQQGQPQHFGDGTRLSIL.

This clone was observed once. The chain is built from TRBV6-1 and TRBJ2-1; 10 positions agree with TRBD2. The germline V gene has CDR1 MNHNS and CDR2 SASEGT. This CDR3 has 15 residues. V was pared by 7 bases and J by 6 bases, with 9 bases of the junction left unmatched. The CDR3 bases are TGTGCCAGCACAAAGGCTAGCGGGAGTAGCAATGAGCAGTTCTTC. This encodes CASTKASGSSNEQFF.

This chain uses TRBV10-3 with TRBJ2-5; D might be TRBD2 (6 bases). In germline, CDR1 is ENHRY, CDR2 SYGVKD. The CDR3 runs to 21 residues. V was shortened by 0 bases and J by 0 bases, with 26 bases between the two germline ends. Here the CDR3 reads CAISESFGTPLSGSDQETQYF. Written as DNA, the CDR3 is TGTGCCATCAGTGAGTCCTTCGGGACTCCTCTCTCAGGGTCGGACCAAGAGACCCAGTACTTC.

The chain uses TRBV7-6 and TRBJ2-3; the match to TRBD2 covers 10 bases. Germline CDR1 and CDR2: SGHVS and FNYEAQ. This CDR3 region has 21 residues. After removal of 3 bases from V and 0 bases from J, the junction contained 18 bases not matched to a gene. This CDR3 is CASSFLVRTGGLAESTDTQYF. In DNA form, the CDR3 reads TGTGCCAGCAGCTTCCTAGTTCGGACAGGCGGACTAGCGGAGAGCACAGATACGCAGTATTTT.

This chain connects TRBV1 to TRBJ2-5; the table gives TRBD2 as D, unverified against the DNA. TRBV1 is a known pseudogene. This CDR3 comprises 17 residues. The DNA for the CDR3 is TGCACCAGCAGCCCCTATGGGGGGCCTAGCGGGGGTGAGACCCAGTACTTC. It codes for CTSSPYGGPSGGETQYF.

The chain links TRBV5-4 to TRBJ1-3; D call uncertain. Germline V CDR1 and CDR2: SGHNT, YYREEE (reference sequence). This CDR3 is 17 amino acids long. V gave up 4 bases and J gave up 1 base, with 18 bases separating them. In nucleotides, the CDR3 is TGTGCCAGCAGCCCATGGACTACGACGGATTCTGGAAACACCATATATTTT. It translates to CASSPWTTTDSGNTIYF.